The clone carrying this T cell receptor beta chain was detected once. Its antigen remains unknown. The data stem from a study of shared clonotypes between healthy human individuals. Overall study: Two women and three men aged 18 to 49 served as donors. Study-level points and caveats: Naive CD4 clonotype sharing across a handful of donors was 5% to 6%.

CD8 cells regarded as naive lacked CD45RO, were positively chosen for CCR7, and omitted terminally differentiated effector memory CD45RA+ cells. Germline CDR1 and CDR2: LNHDA and SQIVND (reference sequence). The CDR3 is made up of 17 amino acids. V lost 3 bases to trimming and J lost 2 bases, with 17 bases between them. Data came from immunoSEQ multiplex PCR; TCRdb stores just in-frame clones and leaves some out. The sample yields roughly 2,000,000 clones, about 94% seen once. V is TRBV19 and J is TRBJ1-5; no definite D call. Sequencing used naive CD8+ T cells from PBMCs. The source is a man between 18 and 35 years old in good health. Some clones in this sample may be carry-over from other donors' samples. The CDR3 nucleotides are TGTGCCAGTAGTATGGGGTTCACACTGGGTGGCAATCAGCCCCAGCATTTT. Amino acid sequence: CASSMGFTLGGNQPQHF.